The rows below give T cell receptor beta chains drawn from one sample of a study of blood T cell repertoires in COVID-19. TCRdb's copy holds only in-frame clones and misses some; the assay was immunoSEQ multiplex PCR. The sample has tens of thousands of clones, approximately 88% seen once; the top ten hold about an eighth. The sample taken for sequencing was peripheral blood. The source of these receptors is a human donor with active COVID-19. The donor label of this sample is uncertain. Both conserved end residues are part of each CDR3. D genes are given only for firm matches. Not every row has a clone size; where given, it reads once, few, many or a size class.

D gene: .
V gene: TRBV27
J gene: TRBJ1-6
clone size: .
CDR3 protein: CASSFRQGSSYNSPLHF
CDR3 DNA: TGTGCCAGCAGTTTCCGTCAGGGCAGCTCCTATAATTCACCCCTCCACTTT

D gene: .
V gene: TRBV3-1/TRBV3-2
J gene: TRBJ2-7
clone size: .
CDR3 protein: CASSQDDKPYEQYF
CDR3 DNA: TGTGCCAGCAGCCAAGACGACAAGCCCTACGAGCAGTACTTC

D gene: TRBD2
V gene: TRBV7-3
J gene: TRBJ2-2
clone size: .
CDR3 protein: CASSLAGGSGELFF
CDR3 DNA: TGTGCCAGCAGCTTAGCGGGAGGTTCCGGGGAGCTGTTTTTT

D gene: .
V gene: TRBV11-1
J gene: TRBJ2-7
clone size: .
CDR3 protein: CASSLETASYEQYF
CDR3 DNA: TGTGCCAGCAGCTTAGAGACAGCATCGTACGAGCAGTACTTC

D gene: .
V gene: TRBV6-5
J gene: TRBJ1-2
clone size: .
CDR3 protein: CASRETVESYGYTF
CDR3 DNA: TGTGCCAGCAGGGAGACAGTCGAATCCTATGGCTACACCTTC

D gene: TRBD1
V gene: TRBV2
J gene: TRBJ1-4
clone size: .
CDR3 protein: CASRAGTGEKLFF
CDR3 DNA: TGTGCCAGCAGGGCCGGGACAGGGGAAAAACTGTTTTTT

D gene: .
V gene: TRBV5-4
J gene: TRBJ2-7
clone size: once
CDR3 protein: CASSLGEGRPGYEQYF
CDR3 DNA: TGTGCCAGCAGCTTGGGTGAGGGCCGCCCCGGCTACGAGCAGTACTTC

D gene: TRBD2
V gene: TRBV19
J gene: TRBJ2-7
clone size: once
CDR3 protein: CASSNLRGNYEQYF
CDR3 DNA: TGTGCCAGTAGTAATTTGCGGGGGAACTACGAGCAGTACTTC

D gene: .
V gene: TRBV15
J gene: TRBJ2-7
clone size: .
CDR3 protein: CATSRGRDYSYEQYF
CDR3 DNA: TGTGCCACCAGCAGAGGCAGGGATTATAGCTACGAGCAGTACTTC

D gene: TRBD2
V gene: TRBV6-4
J gene: TRBJ2-2
clone size: .
CDR3 protein: CASRRLAGDNGELFF
CDR3 DNA: TGTGCCAGCAGGCGACTAGCGGGAGATAACGGGGAGCTGTTTTTT

D gene: .
V gene: TRBV10-3
J gene: TRBJ2-2
clone size: .
CDR3 protein: CATRTNTGELFF
CDR3 DNA: TGTGCCACCCGGACTAACACCGGGGAGCTGTTTTTT

D gene: .
V gene: TRBV28
J gene: TRBJ2-7
clone size: .
CDR3 protein: CASLKGQGTYEQYF
CDR3 DNA: TGTGCCAGCCTTAAGGGTCAGGGGACCTACGAGCAGTACTTC

D gene: .
V gene: TRBV9
J gene: TRBJ1-1
clone size: .
CDR3 protein: CASSHRSGWQMNTEAFF
CDR3 DNA: TGTGCCAGCAGCCACCGTTCGGGGTGGCAAATGAACACTGAAGCTTTCTTT

D gene: TRBD2
V gene: TRBV5-1
J gene: TRBJ2-5
clone size: .
CDR3 protein: CASSPGTSGETQYF
CDR3 DNA: TGCGCCAGCAGCCCCGGGACTAGCGGGGAGACCCAGTACTTC

D gene: .
V gene: TRBV18
J gene: TRBJ2-7
clone size: .
CDR3 protein: CASSPDLRGTYEQYF
CDR3 DNA: TGTGCCAGCTCACCTGACTTGCGGGGAACCTACGAGCAGTACTTC

D gene: TRBD2
V gene: TRBV7-8
J gene: TRBJ2-7
clone size: .
CDR3 protein: CASSLTSGTYEQYF
CDR3 DNA: TGTGCCAGCAGCCTAACTAGCGGGACCTACGAGCAGTACTTC

D gene: .
V gene: TRBV3-1/TRBV3-2
J gene: TRBJ1-4
clone size: .
CDR3 protein: CASSQDLQGGSRNEKLFF
CDR3 DNA: TGTGCCAGCAGCCAAGATTTACAGGGCGGGTCTCGAAATGAAAAACTGTTTTTT

D gene: TRBD2
V gene: TRBV19
J gene: TRBJ2-7
clone size: .
CDR3 protein: CASSILAGGGPYEQYF
CDR3 DNA: TGTGCCAGTAGTATATTAGCGGGGGGAGGTCCCTACGAGCAGTACTTC

D gene: TRBD2
V gene: TRBV11-2
J gene: TRBJ2-1
clone size: .
CDR3 protein: CASSHEFDREEFF
CDR3 DNA: TGTGCCAGCAGCCATGAATTTGACCGGGAGGAGTTCTTC

D gene: TRBD2
V gene: TRBV9
J gene: TRBJ2-5
clone size: few
CDR3 protein: CASSVGTRETQYF
CDR3 DNA: TGTGCCAGCAGCGTTGGGACTAGGGAGACCCAGTACTTC

D gene: TRBD2
V gene: TRBV25-1
J gene: TRBJ2-3
clone size: .
CDR3 protein: CASSDNQGRGYSTDTQYF
CDR3 DNA: TGTGCCAGCAGTGATAATCAAGGGCGGGGGTATAGCACAGATACGCAGTATTTT

D gene: TRBD1
V gene: TRBV2
J gene: TRBJ1-2
clone size: .
CDR3 protein: CASRPQGVKNYGYTF
CDR3 DNA: TGTGCCAGCAGACCGCAGGGGGTTAAGAACTATGGCTACACCTTC

D gene: .
V gene: TRBV12-5
J gene: TRBJ2-1
clone size: once
CDR3 protein: CASMSRETYNEQFF
CDR3 DNA: TGTGCTAGCATGAGCAGGGAAACCTACAATGAGCAGTTCTTC

D gene: TRBD1
V gene: TRBV29-1
J gene: TRBJ2-7
clone size: .
CDR3 protein: CSVEDRTGGGEQYF
CDR3 DNA: TGCAGCGTTGAAGACCGTACAGGGGGCGGCGAGCAGTACTTC

D gene: .
V gene: TRBV28
J gene: TRBJ1-5
clone size: once
CDR3 protein: CASKRAAPSNQPQHF
CDR3 DNA: TGTGCCAGCAAGAGGGCGGCTCCTAGCAATCAGCCCCAGCATTTT

D gene: TRBD2
V gene: TRBV10-3
J gene: TRBJ2-3
clone size: few
CDR3 protein: CAIAQSGISTDTQYF
CDR3 DNA: TGTGCCATTGCCCAGAGCGGGATTAGCACAGATACGCAGTATTTT